A selection of T cell receptor beta chains follows, all from one sample in a study of cytomegalovirus exposure and HLA in healthy donors. Using immunoSEQ multiplex PCR, the repertoire was profiled, and TCRdb retains in-frame clones only, with some absent. This table has more than 110,000 clones, approximately 70% appearing once. The sample consisted of PBMCs. The receptors shown here come from a woman between 35 and 50 years old in good health and CMV-seronegative. CDR3s include the opening cysteine and the closing phenylalanine or tryptophan. Fields, in order: V gene, J gene, clone size, D gene, CDR3 protein, CDR3 DNA. D genes are given only for firm matches. The size of a clone is reported for some rows only, either as once, few or many, or as a class for expanded clones.

TRBV6-1	TRBJ2-6	few	NA	CASSEGARGANVLTF	TGTGCCAGCAGTGAAGGTGCCAGGGGGGCCAACGTCCTGACTTTC
TRBV29-1	TRBJ1-2	NA	NA	CSVVSGDYGYTF	TGCAGCGTTGTGTCCGGGGACTATGGCTACACCTTC
TRBV21-1	TRBJ2-3	NA	NA	CASSKAGGGATRTDTQYF	TGTGCCAGCAGCAAAGCGGGCGGGGGGGCGACTCGCACAGATACGCAGTATTTT
TRBV10-3	TRBJ1-4	NA	NA	CAISESVEKLFF	TGTGCCATCAGTGAATCAGTCGAAAAACTGTTTTTT
TRBV27	TRBJ1-5	NA	NA	CASSPLGTSISNQPQHF	TGTGCCAGCAGTCCTTTAGGGACAAGCATTAGCAATCAGCCCCAGCATTTT
TRBV9	TRBJ1-1	NA	NA	CASSAQGSGTEAFF	TGTGCCAGCAGCGCCCAGGGGTCGGGAACTGAAGCTTTCTTT
TRBV14	TRBJ2-3	NA	NA	CASSQDNSATFGTDTQYF	TGTGCCAGCAGCCAAGATAATAGCGCGACTTTCGGAACAGATACGCAGTATTTT
TRBV28	TRBJ1-2	once	NA	CASSSTDGYTF	TGTGCCAGCAGTTCCACTGATGGCTACACCTTC
TRBV4-2	TRBJ1-2	NA	NA	CASSQVESGKNGYTF	TGTGCCAGCAGCCAAGTGGAGTCAGGGAAAAATGGCTACACCTTC
TRBV6-5	TRBJ1-2	few	NA	CASSSGLMGFGYTF	TGTGCCAGCAGCTCGGGACTGATGGGGTTCGGCTACACCTTC
TRBV2	TRBJ2-5	NA	NA	CASSAGGGETQYF	TGTGCCAGCAGTGCGGGGGGCGGAGAGACCCAGTACTTC
TRBV6-5	TRBJ1-1	few	TRBD1	CASRGQLEEAFF	TGTGCCAGCAGGGGACAGCTAGAAGAGGCTTTCTTT
TRBV9	TRBJ2-5	once	TRBD2	CASSVAAGVETQYF	TGTGCCAGCAGCGTAGCAGCGGGGGTAGAGACCCAGTACTTC
TRBV5-1	TRBJ2-3	NA	TRBD2	CASSLWALAGFTDTQYF	TGCGCCAGCAGCCTGTGGGCACTAGCGGGGTTCACAGATACGCAGTATTTT
TRBV5-1	TRBJ1-2	NA	NA	CASSTRQGETGGYTF	TGCGCCAGCAGCACCCGCCAGGGTGAGACCGGTGGCTACACCTTC
TRBV5-1	TRBJ2-1	NA	NA	CASSRETSNNEQFF	TGCGCCAGCAGCAGAGAAACTAGCAACAATGAGCAGTTCTTC
TRBV7-9	TRBJ2-5	NA	NA	CASSLAGVQETQYF	TGTGCCAGCAGCTTAGCCGGGGTCCAAGAGACCCAGTACTTC
TRBV10-3	TRBJ1-1	NA	NA	CAISDLGDTEAFF	TGTGCCATCAGTGATCTGGGCGACACTGAAGCTTTCTTT
TRBV4-1	TRBJ2-1	NA	TRBD2	CASSQGAGGLYNEQFF	TGCGCCAGCAGCCAAGGAGCGGGGGGGCTCTACAATGAGCAGTTCTTC
TRBV2	TRBJ2-6	few	NA	CASSARAGANVLTF	TGTGCCAGCAGTGCCCGGGCTGGGGCCAACGTCCTGACTTTC
TRBV5-6	TRBJ1-5	NA	NA	CASSHGPGRGQPQHF	TGTGCCAGCAGTCATGGACCGGGGAGAGGGCAGCCCCAGCATTTT
TRBV14	TRBJ2-1	NA	TRBD2	CASSQSTAEGGGYYNEQFF	TGTGCCAGCAGCCAATCGACAGCAGAGGGCGGGGGATACTACAATGAGCAGTTCTTC